This T cell receptor (beta chain) was recorded in a study of blood T cell repertoires in COVID-19. The CDR3 spans 18 residues. Trimming at V came to 0 bases and at J to 0 bases, leaving 3 bases not matched to a gene. Germline V CDR1 and CDR2: SGHVS, FQNEAQ. Original data processing: Estimation of nucleated cell counts was performed using reference gene primer amplification. Sequencing was performed with immunoSEQ multiplex PCR; in TCRdb, only in-frame clones are kept and a portion is missing. The V and J calls and clone size were taken over from that table, and D and trimming were inferred from the DNA. This table has roughly 500,000 clones, roughly 90% appearing once. Those enrolled, adults aged 18 to 89 years, came from roughly 22 US areas.

The sample taken for sequencing was PBMCs or T cells enriched from blood (not recorded which). This TCR came from a middle-aged woman who had recovered from COVID-19. The chain carries TRBV7-8 and TRBJ2-1, with 12 nucleotides matching TRBD2. This CDR3 reads CASSLAGLAGNSYNEQFF. The CDR3 DNA reads as TGTGCCAGCAGCTTAGCCGGACTAGCGGGGAACTCCTACAATGAGCAGTTCTTC.